These 13 T cell receptor beta chains were sequenced from one sample in a study of blood T cell repertoires in COVID-19. Libraries were prepared by immunoSEQ multiplex PCR; TCRdb keeps only in-frame clonotypes and omits some of them. Counted here are 240,000 or so clones, around 88% occurring once; the ten biggest clones make up roughly 3.5%. Sequencing was carried out using PBMCs or T cells enriched from blood (not recorded which). These receptors all stem from a woman aged 35 to 49 with acute COVID-19.

The chain recombines TRBV15 with TRBJ2-4; maybe TRBD1 (6 bases). Germline-derived CDR1 and CDR2 are LNHNV and YYDKDF (reference sequence). Trimming took 1 base from V and 7 from J, leaving 17 bases between them. This CDR3 has 16 residues. The CDR3 region has the DNA TGTGCCACCAGCAGAGCCCGACAGGAGGCGTACAACATTCAGTACTTC. Its protein is CATSRARQEAYNIQYF.

The chain recombines TRBV9 with TRBJ1-3; no definite D call. Between the trimmed V and J ends, which lost 3 bases and 9 bases, there was a span of 16 bases. Germline CDR1 is SGDLS and CDR2 is YYNGEE. The CDR3 has 14 residues. The CDR3 spells CASSEKGGLSTIYF. The CDR3 nucleotides are TGTGCCAGCAGCGAGAAGGGAGGCCTTAGCACCATATATTTT.

The chain combines TRBV29-1 with TRBJ2-3, with a weak D call TRBD1 (6 bases). The germline V and J ends were trimmed by 3 bases and 1 base, with 11 bases remaining between them. The germline V gene encodes CDR1 SQVTM and CDR2 ANQGSEA. CDR3 size: 14 residues. CDR3 residues: CSVEDRSGTDTQYF. The DNA for the CDR3 is TGCAGCGTTGAGGACAGATCTGGCACAGATACGCAGTATTTT.

V gene TRBV13 combines with J gene TRBJ2-2, with 15 bases identical to TRBD2. Unmatched junction bases numbered 4, after V lost 5 bases and J lost 6 bases. The CDR3 runs 16 residues. Germline CDR1 is PRHDT and CDR2 is FYEKMQ (reference sequence). The CDR3 region has the DNA TGTGCCAGCAGCGACGGGACTAGCGGGAGGTCCGGGGAGCTGTTTTTT. Residues: CASSDGTSGRSGELFF.

This clone was detected once. V and J are TRBV9 and TRBJ2-7, with D unresolved. Per the germline V gene, CDR1 is SGDLS and CDR2 is YYNGEE. V was trimmed by 0 bases and J by 6 bases, leaving 10 bases between them. This CDR3 has 13 amino acids. The CDR3 DNA reads TGTGCCAGCAGCGTAGCTCCCCTAAGCGAGCAGTACTTC. It specifies CASSVAPLSEQYF.

The rearrangement uses TRBV2 and TRBJ2-1; TRBD2 matches 13 bases. CDR1 and CDR2 (germline): SNHLY, FYNNEI. V lost 8 bases to trimming and J lost 5 bases; unmatched junction nucleotides: 6. This CDR3 is 15 amino acids long. The CDR3 DNA reads TGTGCCAGCTCCGCGACTAGCGGGAGGAACAATGAGCAGTTCTTC. Translated, it gives CASSATSGRNNEQFF.

CDR3 sequence (DNA): TGCAGCGTTTCCCGAGCGGGAGGGGTTCGCGCAGATACGCAGTATTTT. Its protein is CSVSRAGGVRADTQYF. V gene TRBV29-1 combines with J gene TRBJ2-3; 10 bases line up with TRBD2. The CDR3 has 16 amino acids. Unmatched junction bases numbered 12, after V lost 5 bases and J lost 4 bases. The germline V gene encodes CDR1 SQVTM and CDR2 ANQGSEA.

This chain connects TRBV7-9 to TRBJ1-1; D possibly corresponds to TRBD1 (5 bases). The V end lost 2 bases, the J end lost 0 bases, and 10 bases lay between the germline ends. This CDR3 region has 15 residues. In germline, CDR1 is SEHNR, CDR2 FQNEAQ (reference sequence). CDR3 sequence: CASSLIPGMNTEAFF. CDR3 coding DNA: TGTGCCAGCAGCTTAATCCCAGGGATGAACACTGAAGCTTTCTTT.

This clone was counted a few times. The sample carries other DNA sequences with the same CDR3. The chain couples TRBV19 to TRBJ2-5; D is perhaps TRBD1 (6 bases). The CDR3 has 13 residues. Germline assignment: CDR1 LNHDA and CDR2 SQIVND (reference sequence). V shed 6 bases and J shed 4 bases, with 12 bases lying between them. CDR3 sequence reads: CASSKQGRETQYF. The DNA of the CDR3 is TGTGCCAGTAGCAAACAGGGCCGAGAGACCCAGTACTTC.

Here the CDR3 DNA reads TGCGCCAGCAGCCAAGATTTACTAGCGGACTACAATGAGCAGTTCTTC. Its translation is CASSQDLLADYNEQFF. The chain couples TRBV4-1 to TRBJ2-1, with 8 bases that match TRBD2. The V gene's germline CDR1 is MGHRA and CDR2 YSYEKL. The CDR3 covers 16 residues. The trim removed 0 bases at V and 3 bases at J, leaving 4 bases unmatched.

The chain uses TRBV7-8 and TRBJ2-3; 10 positions agree with TRBD2. CDR3 size: 17 residues. Unmatched junction bases numbered 12, after V lost 5 bases and J lost 4 bases. Germline V gene data show CDR1 as SGHVS and CDR2 as FQNEAQ. CDR3 amino acids: CASSLKSGRDGPDTQYF. CDR3 coding DNA: TGTGCCAGCAGCCTAAAGAGCGGGAGGGACGGCCCAGATACGCAGTATTTT.

V usage is TRBV11-3 and J usage is TRBJ1-3; 7 bases match TRBD1. This CDR3 is 16 amino acids long. The trim removed 4 bases at V and 2 bases at J, leaving 8 bases unmatched. Germline CDR1 is SGHNT and CDR2 is YENEEA. For the CDR3, the DNA is TGTGCCAGCAGCTCCCCAGACAGGGTCCCTGGAAACACCATATATTTT. As protein: CASSSPDRVPGNTIYF.

The chain employs TRBV5-1 and TRBJ1-6; weak D call: TRBD1 (5 bases). Trimming cost V 4 bases and J 5 bases, with 13 bases left between them. Germline assignment: CDR1 SGHRS and CDR2 YFSETQ. CDR3 length: 15 amino acids. CDR3 DNA: TGCGCCAGCAGCAGAACAGGAACCAATAATTCACCCCTCCACTTT. This gives the protein CASSRTGTNNSPLHF.